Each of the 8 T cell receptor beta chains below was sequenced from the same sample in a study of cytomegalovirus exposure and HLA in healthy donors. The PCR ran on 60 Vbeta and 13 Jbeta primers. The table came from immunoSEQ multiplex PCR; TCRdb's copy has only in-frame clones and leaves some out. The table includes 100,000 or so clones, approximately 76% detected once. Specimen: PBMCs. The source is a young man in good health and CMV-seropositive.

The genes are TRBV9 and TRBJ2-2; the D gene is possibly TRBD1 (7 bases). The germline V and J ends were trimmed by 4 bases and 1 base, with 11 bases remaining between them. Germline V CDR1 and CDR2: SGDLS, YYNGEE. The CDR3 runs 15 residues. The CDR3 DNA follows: TGTGCCAGCAGCCCAGGGGGAGGGAACACCGGGGAGCTGTTTTTT. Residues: CASSPGGGNTGELFF.

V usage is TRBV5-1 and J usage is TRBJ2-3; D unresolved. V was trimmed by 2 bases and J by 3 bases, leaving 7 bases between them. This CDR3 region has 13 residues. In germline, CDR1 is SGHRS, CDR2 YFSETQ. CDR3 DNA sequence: TGCGCCAGCAGCTTCGGAGTGACAGATACGCAGTATTTT. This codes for CASSFGVTDTQYF.

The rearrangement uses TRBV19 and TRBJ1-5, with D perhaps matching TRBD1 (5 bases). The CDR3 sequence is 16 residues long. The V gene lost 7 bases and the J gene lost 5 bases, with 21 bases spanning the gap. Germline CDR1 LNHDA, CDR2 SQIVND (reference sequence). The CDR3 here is CASTWGQNWGDQPQHF. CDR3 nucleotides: TGTGCCAGTACTTGGGGCCAAAATTGGGGGGATCAGCCCCAGCATTTT.

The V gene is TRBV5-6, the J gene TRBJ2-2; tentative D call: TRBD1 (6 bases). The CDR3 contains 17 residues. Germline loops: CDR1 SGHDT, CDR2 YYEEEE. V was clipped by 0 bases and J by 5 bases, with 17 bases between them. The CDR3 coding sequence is TGTGCCAGCAGCTTGGCCAACCGTCGGACAGTGACCGGGGAGCTGTTTTTT. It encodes CASSLANRRTVTGELFF.

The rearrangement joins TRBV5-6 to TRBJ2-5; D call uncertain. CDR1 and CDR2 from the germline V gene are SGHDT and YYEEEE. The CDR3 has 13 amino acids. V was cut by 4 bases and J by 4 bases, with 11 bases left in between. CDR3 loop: CASSSLSGETQYF. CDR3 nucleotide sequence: TGTGCCAGCAGCAGCTTAAGTGGAGAGACCCAGTACTTC.

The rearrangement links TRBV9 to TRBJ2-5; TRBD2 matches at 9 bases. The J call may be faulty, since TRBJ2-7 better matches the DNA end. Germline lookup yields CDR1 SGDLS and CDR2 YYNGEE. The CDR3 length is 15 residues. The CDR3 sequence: CASSAGTSSSYEQYF. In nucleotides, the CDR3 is TGTGCCAGCAGCGCCGGGACTAGCAGCTCCTACGAGCAGTACTTC.

For the CDR3, the DNA is TGCAGCGCTCTGACGGCAGGCCTCTACAATGAGCAGTTCTTC. Residues: CSALTAGLYNEQFF. The chain couples TRBV29-1 to TRBJ2-1; D gene uncertain. The CDR3 has 14 amino acids. CDR1 SQVTM and CDR2 ANQGSEA come from the germline V gene. V was shortened by 7 bases and J by 3 bases, with 16 bases between the two germline ends.

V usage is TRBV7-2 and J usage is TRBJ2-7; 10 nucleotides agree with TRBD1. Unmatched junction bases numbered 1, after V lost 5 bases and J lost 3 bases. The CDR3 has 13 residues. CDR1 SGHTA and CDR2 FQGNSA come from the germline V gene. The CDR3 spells CASSRTGGYEQYF. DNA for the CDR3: TGTGCCAGCAGCCGGACAGGGGGCTACGAGCAGTACTTC.